These 14 T cell receptor beta chains share one sample of origin, sequenced in a study of blood T cell repertoires in COVID-19. Only in-frame clones appear in the TCRdb table, and some are missing; sequencing was by immunoSEQ multiplex PCR. The data show 100,000 or so clones, 85% seen once. Sequencing was done on a sample of peripheral blood. All receptors come from a woman between 70 and 85 years old with active or convalescent COVID-19.

The chain couples TRBV7-8 to TRBJ1-4; 8 bases are a match to TRBD1. The germline CDR1 and CDR2 sequences are SGHVS and FQNEAQ. This CDR3 contains 14 residues. With 5 bases clipped from V and 8 bases from J, the junction kept 7 bases outside the gene matches. CDR3 sequence: CASSPAGGREKLFF. CDR3 DNA: TGTGCCAGCAGCCCGGCAGGGGGCAGGGAAAAACTGTTTTTT.

The table lists this clone with a count of one. V gene TRBV6-5 combines with J gene TRBJ2-1; TRBD2 matches 7 bases. The CDR3 is 14 residues long. CDR1 and CDR2 from the germline V gene are MNHEY and SVGAGI. The junction had 10 bases not matched to a gene; V was cut back by 10 bases and J by 4 bases. This CDR3 is CATISGTTYNEQFF. For the CDR3, the DNA is TGTGCCACCATTTCCGGGACTACTTACAATGAGCAGTTCTTC.

This sequence joins TRBV15 and TRBJ1-1; no firm D call. The CDR3 is 12 amino acids. Trimming shortened V by 0 bases and J by 10 bases, and 9 bases separated the two germline ends. CDR1 and CDR2 (germline): LNHNV, YYDKDF (reference sequence). The CDR3: CATSRDRRRAFF. CDR3 sequence (DNA): TGTGCCACCAGCAGAGATAGGCGGAGAGCTTTCTTT. The whole variable domain, remainder taken from reference TRBV15 and TRBJ1-1, is DAMVIQNPRYQVTQFGKPVTLSCSQTLNHNVMYWYQQKSSQAPKLLFHYYDKDFNNEADTPDNFQSRRPNTSFCFLDIRSPGLGDTAMYLCATSRDRRRAFFGQGTRLTVV.

The gene calls are TRBV15 and TRBJ2-7; TRBD1 matches at 8 bases. This CDR3 is built from 13 residues. Germline CDR1 is LNHNV and CDR2 is YYDKDF (reference sequence). Trimming cost V 2 bases and J 5 bases; bases outside gene matches: 2. The CDR3 reads CATSRNRGDEQYF. CDR3 bases: TGTGCCACCAGCAGAAACAGGGGGGACGAGCAGTACTTC.

In its sample, this clone was seen a few times. Its ends do not fully match the called genes, so a read error is possible. The J gene is TRBJ2-7, the V gene TRBV18; 7 positions agree with TRBD1. The CDR3 has 14 residues. Germline V gives CDR1 KGHSH, CDR2 LQKENI. The chain's CDR3 is CASSSTSSGDSALF. CDR3 DNA: TGTGCCAGCTCGAGTACTTCGAGTGGGGACAGCGCGCTCTTC. Full variable domain (remainder filled in from reference TRBV18 and TRBJ2-7): NAGVMQNPRHLVRRRGQEARLRCSPMKGHSHVYWYRQLPEEGLKFMVYLQKENIIDESGMPKERFSAEFPKEGPSILRIQQVVRGDSAAYFCASSSTSSGDSALFGPGTRLTVT.

This chain uses TRBV20-1 with TRBJ2-7, with D possibly TRBD1 on 6 matching bases. From germline, CDR1 is DFQATT and CDR2 SNEGSKA (reference sequence). The CDR3 is 12 residues long. V lost 3 bases and J 2 bases, leaving 8 bases between the germline ends. The CDR3, as DNA: TGCAGTGCTAGTAAGGGGGCCTACGAGCAGTACTTC. Its protein is CSASKGAYEQYF.

The chain is built from TRBV27 and TRBJ2-3; maybe TRBD2 (6 bases). V was trimmed by 4 bases and J by 6 bases, leaving 11 bases between them. Per the germline V gene, CDR1 is MNHEY and CDR2 is SMNVEV (reference sequence). This CDR3 comprises 13 residues. This CDR3 reads CASSWREWDTQYF. As DNA, the CDR3 is TGTGCCAGCAGTTGGCGGGAATGGGATACGCAGTATTTT.

Details on this clone: At one boundary the junction diverges from the germline segment, which might be a read error. The chain has TRBV19 and TRBJ1-5; D may be TRBD1 (5 bases). Germline assignment: CDR1 LNHDA and CDR2 SQIVND (reference sequence). The CDR3 loop spans 13 amino acids. In DNA form, the CDR3 reads TGTGCCAGTAGGGGGGGTAGCTATCAGCCCCAGCATTTT. This codes for CASRGGSYQPQHF. Looking up the rest from reference TRBV19 and TRBJ1-5 gives the full variable domain: DGGITQSPKYLFRKEGQNVTLSCEQNLNHDAMYWYRQDPGQGLRLIYYSQIVNDFQKGDIAEGYSVSREKKESFPLTVTSAQKNPTAFYLCASRGGSYQPQHFGDGTRLSIL.

This clone came up a few times. One junction end does not reproduce the germline sequence, and a read error may be involved. CDR3 sequence: CASSQDREVLF. CDR3 in DNA: TGCGCCAGCAGCCAAGATCGGGAGGTGCTTTTT. The chain combines TRBV4-3 with TRBJ1-1; no clear D gene. The germline CDR1 and CDR2 sequences are LGHNA and YSLEER. This CDR3 region has 11 residues.

The chain employs TRBV7-2 and TRBJ2-1; 7 nucleotides agree with TRBD2. The CDR3 contains 17 residues. Per the germline V gene, CDR1 is SGHTA and CDR2 is FQGNSA. The J segment lost 7 bases and the V segment lost 2 bases, leaving 14 bases of the junction unmatched. Here the CDR3 reads CASSLSISGGRWNEQFF. The CDR3, as DNA: TGTGCCAGCAGCTTAAGTATAAGTGGCGGGAGATGGAATGAGCAGTTCTTC.

This clone was picked up a small number of times. The CDR3 DNA reads as TGTGCCTGGAGTGTATCTGGACTAGCGGGAGTGGTCAACCCCGGGGAGCTGTTTTTT. Encoded protein: CAWSVSGLAGVVNPGELFF. The V gene is TRBV30, the J gene TRBJ2-2; 13 bases agree with TRBD2. Germline CDR1 reads GTSNPN; CDR2 reads SVGIG (reference sequence). Losses at the gene ends were 0 bases for V and 6 bases for J; bases not matched to a gene: 13. The CDR3 contains 19 residues.

This chain connects TRBV27 to TRBJ2-1; 9 bases line up with TRBD2. Germline trimming cut 5 bases from V and 5 bases from J; bases unmatched to any gene: 7. Per the germline V gene, CDR1 is MNHEY and CDR2 is SMNVEV (reference sequence). The CDR3 extends over 15 amino acids. This chain's CDR3 is CASSPGGLAHNEQFF. The CDR3 DNA sequence: TGTGCCAGCAGTCCGGGCGGACTAGCGCACAATGAGCAGTTCTTC.

This chain connects TRBV9 to TRBJ1-1; D perhaps matches TRBD1 (5 bases). In germline, CDR1 is SGDLS, CDR2 YYNGEE. This CDR3 region has 17 residues. Trimming stripped 5 bases from V and 5 bases from J, with 25 bases between. The CDR3, as DNA: TGTGCCAGCAGTCCATTCCCCCCACAGGCCCCGATGACTGAAGCTTTCTTT. Amino acids: CASSPFPPQAPMTEAFF.

This clone was recorded a few times. The V gene is TRBV2, the J gene TRBJ1-1; 7 positions match TRBD1. The germline CDR1 and CDR2 sequences are SNHLY and FYNNEI. Germline trimming cut 6 bases from V and 1 base from J; bases unmatched to any gene: 2. This CDR3 has 13 amino acids. The CDR3 is CASRGQTNTEAFF. Here the CDR3 DNA reads TGTGCCAGCAGGGGACAGACGAACACTGAAGCTTTCTTT.